These 20 T cell receptor beta chains were sequenced from one sample in a study of CD8+ T cells in alopecia areata. Following RNA extraction, reverse transcription yielded cDNA that acted as the sequencing template. Measured with immunoSEQ multiplex PCR; TCRdb has only the in-frame clones, and not every one. Observed are 5,000 to 7,000 clones, no singletons, with the top ten taking approximately 29%. The sorting of pooled cutaneous lymph node cells relied on CD4, CD8alpha, NKG2D, NKG2ACE and other markers. Sequences were obtained from CD8+ T cells sorted from a lymph node. These receptors were taken from a C3H/HeJ mouse with alopecia areata. This line is of MHC haplotype H2-k.

The sample holds many counts of this clone. Genes here carry mouse names. The read ends 4 residues early relative to the CDR3; the germline J gene fills the gap. Other nucleotide sequences in the sample specify the same CDR3. This rearrangement joins TRBV1 to TRBJ2-7; D ambiguous. Germline-derived CDR1 and CDR2 are NSQYPW and LRSPGD (reference sequence). This CDR3 is built from 11 residues. Partial CDR3 DNA: TGCACCTGCAGTGCAGGTTAT. Translated: CTCSAGY. From start to end, the CDR3 is CTCSAGYEQYF.

This clone was picked up many times. Each gene name is a mouse one. The CDR3 end lies 4 residues beyond the end of the read and is filled in from the germline J gene. V is TRBV13-2 and J is TRBJ2-7, with TRBD2 matching over 12 bases. The CDR3 is 15 residues long. V shed 10 bases and J 0 bases; nucleotides not matched to a gene: 8. Germline CDR1 NNHNN, CDR2 SYGAGS (reference sequence). CDR3 bases read: TGTGCCTTGGACTGGGGGGGGCATGTCTCCTAT. This codes for CALDWGGHVSY. The entire CDR3 protein is CALDWGGHVSYEQYF.

This clone appeared many times. Mouse gene names apply. The read finishes 4 residues shy of the CDR3 end, and the germline J gene is used to complete it. The chain links TRBV13-3 to TRBJ2-7, with a possible D match to TRBD1 (5 bases). Per germline, CDR1 NNHDY and CDR2 SYVADS. The CDR3 runs 12 residues. The CDR3 here is CASSENRYEQYF. CDR3 DNA, as far as it was read: TGTGCCAGCAGTGAAAACAGGTAT.

This clone appeared a few times. The genes are named according to mouse. The DNA ends 4 residues before the CDR3 does, and the rest of the CDR3 is filled in from the germline J gene. The J gene is TRBJ2-7, the V gene TRBV19, with 9 nucleotides matching TRBD1. The germline gives CDR1 FNHDT, CDR2 SITEND (reference sequence). The length of the CDR3 is 14 residues. V trimming: 2 bases; J trimming: 2 bases; junction bases outside the gene matches: 2. The CDR3 loop reads CASSITGGPYEQYF. CDR3 DNA, as far as it was read: TGTGCCAGCAGTATCACAGGGGGCCCCTAT.

At least ten counts were recorded for this clone. The gene symbols are mouse symbols. The CDR3 end lies 3 residues beyond the end of the read and is filled in from the germline J gene. This chain links TRBV1 with TRBJ1-6; maybe TRBD1 (6 bases). TRBJ1-6 carries the ORF label, with uncertain function. From germline, CDR1 is NSQYPW and CDR2 LRSPGD (reference sequence). The CDR3 length is 15 residues. Trimming cost V 4 bases and J 3 bases, with 10 bases left between them. The CDR3 region is CTCSGQGGYNSPLYF. Incomplete CDR3 DNA: TGCACCTGCAGTGGACAAGGGGGCTATAATTCGCCC.

This clone was seen more than once but under ten times. Gene names refer to mouse genes. The CDR3 goes on 4 residues after the read ends, and that part is filled in from the germline J gene. This chain uses TRBV5 with TRBJ2-7, with 8 bases fitting TRBD2. Germline CDR1 and CDR2: LGHNA and YNLKQL (reference sequence). The CDR3 totals 13 residues. J gave up 3 bases and V 4 bases, and 2 bases lay outside the gene matches. The sequenced part of the CDR3 DNA is TGTGCCAGCAGCCTTACTGGGGGCTAT. Its protein is CASSLTGGY. The entire CDR3 is CASSLTGGYEQYF.

Worth noting for this clone: Gene names are the mouse ones. The CDR3 goes on 4 residues after the read ends, and that part is filled in from the germline J gene. V gene TRBV14 combines with J gene TRBJ2-2; 8 bases agree with TRBD1. CDR1 and CDR2 from the germline V gene are SGHDT and FRDEAV. After removal of 10 bases from V and 0 bases from J, the junction contained 11 bases not matched to a gene. The length of the CDR3 is 16 residues. Incomplete CDR3 DNA: TGTGCCTGGAGTCTCTCGGGACAGGCAAACACCGGG. Encoded protein: CAWSLSGQANTG. The whole CDR3 protein is CAWSLSGQANTGQLYF.

This clone was counted ten times or more. Gene names follow the mouse nomenclature. The CDR3 extends 4 residues past the end of the read, so its final part is completed from the germline J gene. The rearrangement uses TRBV13-3 and TRBJ2-5, with D tentatively TRBD2 (5 bases). The CDR3 has 13 amino acids. The V end was cut by 3 bases, the J end by 2 bases, with 7 bases between. CDR1 NNHDY and CDR2 SYVADS come from the germline V gene. The DNA read from the CDR3 is TGTGCCAGCAGTGTTGGGGTCCAAGAC. Translated, it gives CASSVGVQD. The whole CDR3 region reads CASSVGVQDTQYF.

On this clone itself: Each gene name is a mouse one. The CDR3 goes on 4 residues after the read ends, and that part is filled in from the germline J gene. J is TRBJ2-5 and V is TRBV4, with D possibly being TRBD1 (5 bases). CDR1 and CDR2 (germline): LGHDT, YNNKQL (reference sequence). The CDR3 length is 11 residues. CDR3 loop: CASGGEDTQYF. Incomplete CDR3 DNA: TGTGCCTCGGGAGGGGAAGAC. The entire variable domain, with the rest obtained from reference TRBV4 and TRBJ2-5, is as follows: ETAVFQTPNYHVTQVGNEVSFNCKQTLGHDTMYWYKQDSKKLLKIMFSYNNKQLIVNETVPRRFSPQSSDKAHLNLRIKSVEPEDSAVYLCASGGEDTQYFGPGTRLLVL.

This clone was seen ten or more times. The germline and genes are mouse ones. The sequenced fragment ends 4 residues before the CDR3 boundary, so the rest is inferred from the germline J gene. The chain joins TRBV5 to TRBJ2-1, with a tentative D call TRBD1 (6 bases). Germline V gene data show CDR1 as LGHNA and CDR2 as YNLKQL (reference sequence). CDR3 size: 15 residues. V lost 1 base and J 1 base, leaving 8 bases between the germline ends. The CDR3 sequence: CASSQAGTNYAEQFF. The sequenced CDR3 bases are TGTGCCAGCAGCCAAGCCGGGACAAACTATGCT.

This clone was observed at least ten times. Genes here carry mouse names. The read ends 4 residues before the CDR3 terminus; that terminus is restored from the germline J gene. The rearrangement uses TRBV14 and TRBJ2-7, with a weak D call TRBD1 (5 bases). The V end was cut by 4 bases, the J end by 0 bases, with 11 bases between. CDR3 length: 14 residues. Germline values: CDR1 SGHDT, CDR2 FRDEAV. The CDR3 sequence: CASSPTVYSYEQYF. CDR3 DNA (partial): TGTGCCAGCAGTCCGACAGTTTACTCCTAT.

Ten or more counts support this clone. All gene names here are mouse names. The sequenced fragment ends 4 residues before the CDR3 boundary, so the rest is inferred from the germline J gene. The rearrangement uses TRBV13-3 and TRBJ2-2; 8 bases agree with TRBD2. The J segment lost 0 bases and the V segment lost 1 base, leaving 5 bases of the junction unmatched. The CDR3 is 17 residues long. Germline-derived CDR1 and CDR2 are NNHDY and SYVADS. The covered CDR3 bases are TGTGCCAGCAGTGATCCTACTGGGGGTGCAAACACCGGG. The encoded protein is CASSDPTGGANTG. The entire CDR3 protein is CASSDPTGGANTGQLYF.

This clone showed up many times. The genes are named according to mouse. The read stops 4 residues short of the end of the CDR3; the missing end is completed from the germline J gene. The chain joins TRBV5 to TRBJ1-1; 10 bases align to TRBD1. The ends lost 3 bases at V and 3 bases at J; junction bases unmatched: 1. The germline V gene has CDR1 LGHNA and CDR2 YNLKQL (reference sequence). The CDR3 is made up of 14 amino acids. The CDR3 here is CASSHGTGDTEVFF. The part of the CDR3 DNA that was read is TGTGCCAGCAGCCACGGGACAGGGGACACA.

There are many counts of this clone. Gene names follow the mouse nomenclature. The CDR3 goes on 4 residues after the read ends, and that part is filled in from the germline J gene. The V gene is TRBV16, the J gene TRBJ2-1, with 10 bases aligning to TRBD2. CDR3 size: 16 residues. Trimming at V came to 2 bases and at J to 3 bases, leaving 4 bases not matched to a gene. The V gene's germline CDR1 is SGHSA and CDR2 FRNQAP. Incomplete CDR3 DNA: TGTGCAAGCAGCTTACTCCTGGGGGGGCGCTATGCT. This codes for CASSLLLGGRYA. The whole CDR3 reads CASSLLLGGRYAEQFF. Full variable domain (outside the CDR3, taken from reference TRBV16 and TRBJ2-1): NAGVIQTPRHKVTGKGQEATLWCEPISGHSAVFWYRQTIVQGLEFLTYFRNQAPIDDSGMPKERFSAQMPNQSHSTLKIQSTQPQDSAVYLCASSLLLGGRYAEQFFGPGTRLTVL.

This clone showed up many times. The genes are named according to mouse. The read halts 4 residues ahead of the CDR3 end, with the missing end drawn from the germline J gene. The rearrangement uses TRBV31 and TRBJ1-2; 9 bases are a match to TRBD1. CDR1 is GKSSPN, CDR2 SITVG, per germline. The CDR3 runs to 16 residues. The ends lost 0 bases at V and 1 base at J; junction bases unmatched: 6. CDR3 residues: CAWSLHPGQGNSDYTF. Incomplete CDR3 DNA: TGTGCCTGGAGTCTCCATCCGGGACAGGGAAACTCC.

The table lists this clone with many counts. The genes and germline here are from mouse. The CDR3 end falls 4 residues outside the read, so it is completed with the germline J gene. The chain employs TRBV5 and TRBJ2-7; 13 bases are shared with TRBD2. The CDR3 has 15 amino acids. CDR1 and CDR2 from the germline V gene are LGHNA and YNLKQL (reference sequence). This CDR3 is CASSQEGTGGDEQYF. CDR3 DNA, as far as it was read: TGTGCCAGCAGCCAAGAGGGGACTGGGGGGGAT.

This clone was counted between two and nine times. Mouse gene names and germline throughout. The read comes to an end 4 residues before the CDR3 does, leaving the germline J gene to fill in the end. The rearrangement links TRBV13-2 to TRBJ2-5; D uncertain. The CDR3 loop spans 12 amino acids. The germline V gene encodes CDR1 NNHNN and CDR2 SYGAGS (reference sequence). The CDR3 DNA, read in part, is TGTGCCAGCGGTGATGAGAGGGAC. It specifies CASGDERD. The entire CDR3 sequence reads CASGDERDTQYF.

This clone was seen ten or more times. Germline and genes: mouse. The observed sequence ends 4 residues before the CDR3 terminus, with the missing tail filled in from the germline J gene. This chain connects TRBV19 to TRBJ1-2, with D unresolved. This CDR3 comprises 13 residues. CDR1 is FNHDT and CDR2 is SITEND in the germline V gene (reference sequence). V was pared by 2 bases and J by 0 bases, with 5 bases between. Partial CDR3 DNA: TGTGCCAGCAGTATTACAACAAACTCC. This sequence encodes CASSITTNS. The CDR3 in full is CASSITTNSDYTF.

This clone was observed a few times. Genes and germline come from the mouse. The read ends 4 residues early relative to the CDR3; the germline J gene fills the gap. This chain uses TRBV31 with TRBJ2-1; 9 bases line up with TRBD1. Losses at the gene ends were 0 bases for V and 1 base for J; bases not matched to a gene: 1. This CDR3 is built from 15 residues. Per germline, CDR1 GKSSPN and CDR2 SITVG. The CDR3 DNA, read in part, is TGTGCCTGGAGTCTCGGGACAGGGAACTATGCT. This codes for CAWSLGTGNYA. The full CDR3 reads CAWSLGTGNYAEQFF.

A remark on this clone: Gene names and germline refer to mouse. The read comes to an end 4 residues before the CDR3 does, leaving the germline J gene to fill in the end. The chain has TRBV13-2 and TRBJ2-5, with TRBD2 matching over 8 bases. The CDR3 consists of 16 residues. The V gene's germline CDR1 is NNHNN and CDR2 SYGAGS (reference sequence). Trimming took 5 bases from V and 1 from J; bases not matched to a gene: 9. The sequenced part of the CDR3 DNA is TGTGCCAGCGGGGAGACTGGGGCGGGAGACCAAGAC. Amino acid sequence: CASGETGAGDQD. In full, the CDR3 is CASGETGAGDQDTQYF.